The 15 T cell receptor beta chains below all came from one sample that was sequenced in a study of T cell clones after liver transplantation. TCRdb keeps only in-frame clones here, not all; method: immunoSEQ multiplex PCR. The sample lists 95,000 to 110,000 clones, 82% occurring once. Sequenced here: CD4+ T cells from blood, sampled before liver transplant. Receptor source: a human donor who received a liver transplant.

V gene TRBV7-8 combines with J gene TRBJ1-2; 8 positions agree with TRBD1. The V gene end was trimmed by 5 bases and the J gene end by 4 bases; junction bases not matched to a gene: 6. CDR1 is SGHVS and CDR2 is FQNEAQ in the germline V gene. The CDR3 is 14 amino acids. DNA for the CDR3: TGTGCCAGCAGCCCGATCACAGGGGGCTATGGCTACACCTTC. Protein sequence: CASSPITGGYGYTF.

The chain links TRBV5-1 to TRBJ2-7, with 13 positions matching TRBD2. V gave up 4 bases and J gave up 11 bases; unmatched junction bases: 15. Germline V lookup: CDR1 SGHRS, CDR2 YFSETQ. The CDR3 has 16 amino acids. The CDR3 DNA reads TGCGCCAGCAGCACCGGACTAGCGGGGGCCTCGTGGAGCGAGTACTTC. Its protein is CASSTGLAGASWSEYF.

J is TRBJ1-4 and V is TRBV11-2; D not resolved. The CDR3 is made up of 16 amino acids. Germline V gene data show CDR1 as SGHAT and CDR2 as FQNNGV. With 5 bases removed from V and 1 base from J, the gap between germline ends came to 14 bases. CDR3 sequence: CASSQDSLGTNEKLFF. The CDR3 DNA reads as TGTGCCAGCAGCCAAGACTCGTTGGGAACTAATGAAAAACTGTTTTTT.

This clone was recorded once. The rearrangement links TRBV6-1 to TRBJ2-2; 10 bases match TRBD1. V lost 6 bases to trimming and J lost 5 bases; unmatched junction nucleotides: 3. The CDR3 spans 14 residues. Germline V gene lookup returns CDR1 MNHNS and CDR2 SASEGT. CDR3 sequence (DNA): TGTGCCAGCAGAAGGACAGGGGGGACCGGGGAGCTGTTTTTT. Amino acids: CASRRTGGTGELFF.

This chain uses TRBV7-7 with TRBJ2-5, with D perhaps TRBD2 (7 bases). Germline V CDR1 and CDR2: SSHAT, FNYEAQ (reference sequence). Trimming took off 5 bases at V and 4 bases at J, with 20 bases between the two ends. The CDR3 is made up of 16 amino acids. The CDR3 DNA is TGTGCCAGCAGCAAAGCAGGACTAGGGGGTGGAGAGACCCAGTACTTC. Amino acids: CASSKAGLGGGETQYF. Drawing the rest from reference TRBV7-7 and TRBJ2-5, the complete variable domain is GAGVSQSPRYKVTKRGQDVTLRCDPISSHATLYWYQQALGQGPEFLTYFNYEAQPDKSGLPSDRFSAERPEGSISTLTIQRTEQRDSAMYRCASSKAGLGGGETQYFGPGTRLLVL.

The chain carries TRBV11-1 and TRBJ2-7; a weak D match, TRBD2 (6 bases). Between the trimmed V and J ends, which lost 3 bases and 1 base, there was a span of 16 bases. The CDR3 is made up of 16 amino acids. The germline CDR1 and CDR2 sequences are SGHAT and FQDESV (reference sequence). The CDR3 sequence is CASSFSRSGTSYEQYF. The DNA for the CDR3 is TGTGCCAGCAGCTTTTCTCGTAGCGGCACTTCCTACGAGCAGTACTTC.

The gene calls are TRBV5-1 and TRBJ1-2; no reliable D call. The V and J ends lost 0 bases and 7 bases respectively, with 16 bases between them. Germline CDR1 is SGHRS and CDR2 is YFSETQ. CDR3 length equals 15 residues. This chain's CDR3 is CASSLDRSWGSGYTF. DNA of the CDR3: TGCGCCAGCAGCTTGGACCGGTCCTGGGGAAGTGGCTACACCTTC.

The chain recombines TRBV19 with TRBJ1-1; tentative D call: TRBD1 (5 bases). Trimming removed 6 bases at V and 8 bases at J, with 10 bases between. CDR3 length: 11 residues. Per the germline V gene, CDR1 is LNHDA and CDR2 is SQIVND (reference sequence). The DNA of the CDR3 is TGTGCCAGTAGGGCTCAGGGCGAAGCTTTCTTT. Translation: CASRAQGEAFF.

The chain combines TRBV5-1 with TRBJ1-6; D remains unclear. V lost 1 base and J lost 3, with 17 bases in between. The CDR3 contains 18 residues. Per germline, CDR1 SGHRS and CDR2 YFSETQ. The CDR3 DNA follows: TGCGCCAGCAGCTTGAGGGCAGGAACAAGTAACTATAATTCACCCCTCCACTTT. It translates to CASSLRAGTSNYNSPLHF.

This chain uses TRBV11-2 with TRBJ1-1; D is unclear. V was shortened by 2 bases and J by 3 bases, with 7 bases between the two germline ends. The germline V gene has CDR1 SGHAT and CDR2 FQNNGV. This CDR3 contains 13 residues. CDR3 protein: CASSLNGDTEAFF. Here the CDR3 DNA reads TGTGCCAGCAGCTTAAACGGGGACACTGAAGCTTTCTTT.

The chain carries TRBV28 and TRBJ1-4; TRBD1 agrees at 8 bases. The CDR3 covers 14 residues. The V gene end was trimmed by 6 bases and the J gene end by 7 bases; junction bases not matched to a gene: 7. Germline CDR1 and CDR2: MDHEN and SYDVKM. The CDR3 is CASRLRDRSEKLFF. The CDR3 DNA sequence: TGTGCCAGCAGGCTCCGGGACAGGAGTGAAAAACTGTTTTTT.

CDR3 coding DNA: TGTGCCAGCAGTAGACGGAGAAGCCAAGAGACCCAGTACTTC. Translating it yields CASSRRRSQETQYF. This chain joins TRBV14 and TRBJ2-5; the D is unclear. This CDR3 contains 14 residues. In germline, CDR1 is SGHDN, CDR2 FVKESK. Deletions cut 6 bases from V and 1 base from J, with 12 bases between.

The CDR3 DNA reads TGCGCCAGCAGCCCGAAGGGGCATGGCTACACCTTC. It is translated as CASSPKGHGYTF. The genes are TRBV5-1 and TRBJ1-2, with D possibly being TRBD1 (5 bases). The V end was cut by 4 bases, the J end by 6 bases, with 10 bases between. The CDR3 runs to 12 residues. Germline V lookup: CDR1 SGHRS, CDR2 YFSETQ.

The J gene is TRBJ2-7, the V gene TRBV9; 10 nucleotides agree with TRBD1. With V trimmed by 4 bases and J by 7 bases, 8 bases remained unmatched. The CDR3 loop spans 14 amino acids. Germline values: CDR1 SGDLS, CDR2 YYNGEE. As DNA, the CDR3 is TGTGCCAGCAGCACCAGGACAGGGGGTGGGGAGCAGTACTTC. Translated: CASSTRTGGGEQYF.

The gene calls are TRBV6-6 and TRBJ2-2; a weak D match, TRBD1 (5 bases). The CDR3 spans 14 residues. Trimming removed 6 bases from V and 6 bases from J, with 14 bases in between. The germline V gene has CDR1 MNHNY and CDR2 SVGAGI (reference sequence). The CDR3 region is CASRDSGKSGELFF. The CDR3 bases are TGTGCCAGCAGGGATTCAGGGAAGTCCGGGGAGCTGTTTTTT.